Below, 28 T cell receptor delta chains from the same sample are listed, as sequenced in a study of gamma-delta chains in newborns, infants, children. TCRdb reran clone calling via CATT on the reads. The sample contains a few thousand delta-chain clones, around 40% of which appear only once. Sequencing used blood. The origin of the receptors is a child who received the measles vaccine.

The gene calls are TRDV1 and TRDJ1, with D possibly called TRDD2 or TRDD3 (9 bases each). Trimming shortened V by 3 bases and J by 0 bases, and 44 bases separated the two germline ends. CDR1 is TSWWSYY, CDR2 QGS, per germline. This CDR3 contains 26 residues. CDR3 region: CALGEVLGPSYTKNWGSRPYTDKLIF. CDR3 sequence (DNA): TGTGCTCTTGGGGAGGTCCTGGGTCCTTCCTACACAAAGAACTGGGGGAGCCGCCCGTACACCGATAAACTCATCTTT.

Remarks on this clone: A far larger clone is only one base removed, so a read error is likely. The genes are TRDV1 and TRDJ1; 8 nucleotides match TRDD3. CDR3 length equals 19 residues. Germline V lookup: CDR1 TSWWSYY, CDR2 QGS. CDR3 amino acids: CAPGEQAILGDEGTDKLIF. The DNA for the CDR3 is TGTGCTCCTGGGGAACAGGCCATATTGGGGGATGAGGGCACCGATAAACTCATCTTT.

V usage is TRDV1 and J usage is TRDJ1, with 11 nucleotides matching TRDD3. The CDR3 loop spans 22 amino acids. The germline gives CDR1 TSWWSYY, CDR2 QGS. Trimming at V came to 2 bases and at J to 2 bases, leaving 22 bases not matched to a gene. The CDR3 is CALGELSSTVLGDRSGTDKLIF. As DNA, the CDR3 is TGTGCTCTTGGGGAATTAAGTTCGACGGTACTGGGGGATAGGAGTGGGACCGATAAACTCATCTTT.

The rearrangement joins TRDV1 to TRDJ1; the D gene is possibly TRDD3 (5 bases). The germline V and J ends were trimmed by 4 bases and 6 bases, with 27 bases remaining between them. CDR1 TSWWSYY and CDR2 QGS come from the germline V gene. This CDR3 has 18 amino acids. The CDR3 region is CALGAHGPIRYSSYKLIF. For the CDR3, the DNA is TGTGCTCTTGGGGCCCATGGGCCTATCCGATACTCTAGCTATAAACTCATCTTT.

V and J are TRDV1 and TRDJ1; 11 bases align to TRDD3. J was trimmed by 0 bases and V by 5 bases; bases with no gene match: 5. In germline, CDR1 is TSWWSYY, CDR2 QGS. This CDR3 is 16 amino acids long. The CDR3 loop is CALGHLGDTYTDKLIF. Here the CDR3 DNA reads TGTGCTCTTGGGCACCTGGGGGATACCTACACCGATAAACTCATCTTT.

This clone turned up a few times. This chain links TRDV2 with TRDJ3, with D unclear. CDR3 length: 17 residues. Germline V gene lookup returns CDR1 GEAIGNYY and CDR2 EKD. V gave up 1 base and J gave up 0 bases, with 9 bases separating them. This CDR3 is CACDTGSYSWDTRQMFF. The CDR3 region has the DNA TGTGCCTGTGACACAGGGAGCTACTCCTGGGACACCCGACAGATGTTTTTC.

This chain connects TRDV1 to TRDJ1; 7 bases fit TRDD3. Germline assignment: CDR1 TSWWSYY and CDR2 QGS. CDR3 size: 20 residues. The junction had 23 bases not matched to a gene; V was cut back by 2 bases and J by 5 bases. In DNA form, the CDR3 reads TGTGCTCTTGGGGAAGGGGCAGGTCTCCTATACTGGGGACCTCCGGATAAACTCATCTTT. Translated, it gives CALGEGAGLLYWGPPDKLIF.

V and J are TRDV1 and TRDJ1; 9 nucleotides align to TRDD3. The trim removed 0 bases at V and 1 base at J, leaving 15 bases unmatched. Germline V gene lookup returns CDR1 TSWWSYY and CDR2 QGS. The CDR3 has 20 amino acids. The CDR3 is CALGELTVWGIIPITDKLIF. As DNA, the CDR3 is TGTGCTCTTGGGGAACTTACAGTCTGGGGGATCATCCCTATCACCGATAAACTCATCTTT.

This sequence joins TRDV1 and TRDJ2, with 12 bases identical to TRDD3. Germline CDR1 reads TSWWSYY; CDR2 reads QGS. After removal of 3 bases from V and 0 bases from J, the junction contained 20 bases not matched to a gene. The CDR3 totals 23 residues. This CDR3 is CALGDRSGYWGIHASSLTAQLFF. The CDR3 region has the DNA TGTGCTCTTGGGGATCGCTCCGGGTACTGGGGGATACACGCCTCTTCTTTGACAGCACAACTCTTCTTT.

A word on this clone: The germline gene is not matched at one end of the junction; a read error may be the cause. The CDR3 protein is CAPGELVRSYTDKLIF. The DNA for the CDR3 is TGTGCTCCTGGGGAACTGGTCCGTTCCTACACCGATAAACTCATCTTT. The chain is built from TRDV1 and TRDJ1; D possibly corresponds to TRDD3 (6 bases). The germline V gene encodes CDR1 TSWWSYY and CDR2 QGS. This CDR3 spans 16 amino acids.

The chain uses TRDV1 and TRDJ1, with a weak D call TRDD3 (7 bases). The CDR3 has 18 amino acids. Trimming took 7 bases from V and 0 from J, leaving 24 bases between them. Germline CDR1 is TSWWSYY and CDR2 is QGS. The CDR3 spells CALESYILYWGYTDKLIF. CDR3 DNA: TGTGCTCTTGAGTCCTACATCTTGTACTGGGGTTACACCGATAAACTCATCTTT.

The V gene is TRDV1, the J gene TRDJ1; 10 bases fit TRDD3. The germline V gene has CDR1 TSWWSYY and CDR2 QGS. With 2 bases clipped from V and 0 bases from J, the junction kept 24 bases outside the gene matches. The CDR3 has 23 residues. The CDR3 loop is CALGEDFFPILRTGGSDTDKLIF. CDR3 sequence (DNA): TGTGCTCTTGGGGAAGATTTTTTTCCAATTTTACGGACTGGGGGATCCGACACCGATAAACTCATCTTT.

On this clone: The likely explanation is a read error, given a far larger clone one base away. Other DNA sequences within the sample encode an identical CDR3. The rearrangement links TRDV1 to TRDJ1, with 12 nucleotides matching TRDD3. The V gene's germline CDR1 is TSWWSYY and CDR2 QGS. CDR3 length: 19 amino acids. CDR3 nucleotides: TGCGCTCTTGGGGAACCTCCCTTCAGTGACTGGGGGATACAATATAAACTCATCTTT. As protein: CALGEPPFSDWGIQYKLIF.

This clone was counted a few times. CDR3 in DNA: TGTGCTCTTGGGGAAGTTTCATTTCCCTCGTGGGGACCCCGAGGCGATAAACTCATCTTT. It encodes CALGEVSFPSWGPRGDKLIF. V is TRDV1 and J is TRDJ1, with D perhaps TRDD3 (5 bases). V lost 2 bases to trimming and J lost 4 bases, with 29 bases between them. CDR3 length: 20 residues. In germline, CDR1 is TSWWSYY, CDR2 QGS.

This chain uses TRDV1 with TRDJ1; 10 bases match TRDD3. Germline CDR1 is TSWWSYY and CDR2 is QGS. The CDR3 is made up of 20 amino acids. V was pared by 9 bases and J by 0 bases, with 22 bases of the junction left unmatched. This CDR3 reads CALVERAYDVLGDYTDKLIF. CDR3 nucleotides: TGTGCTCTGGTGGAGAGGGCCTACGACGTACTGGGGGATTACACCGATAAACTCATCTTT.

The chain has TRDV1 and TRDJ1; possibly TRDD3 for D (6 bases). The CDR3 extends over 23 amino acids. Trimming removed 2 bases from V and 0 bases from J, with 34 bases in between. The germline V gene encodes CDR1 TSWWSYY and CDR2 QGS. The CDR3 nucleotides read TGTGCTCTTGGGGAAATTCTCGTGCCGCGGATCTGGGGATCGGGGTTGTACACCGATAAACTCATCTTT. It specifies CALGEILVPRIWGSGLYTDKLIF.

The rearrangement joins TRDV1 to TRDJ1; D is possibly TRDD3 (5 bases). The CDR3 is 16 residues long. Trimming shortened V by 0 bases and J by 3 bases, and 14 bases separated the two germline ends. Germline loops: CDR1 TSWWSYY, CDR2 QGS. The CDR3 DNA is TGTGCTCTTGGGGAACTTCTACTGGAAGGGTCCGATAAACTCATCTTT. Amino acid sequence: CALGELLLEGSDKLIF.

This sequence joins TRDV2 and TRDJ1; TRDD3 matches at 8 bases. The V gene's germline CDR1 is GEAIGNYY and CDR2 EKD. There are 19 residues in the CDR3. V lost 0 bases to trimming and J lost 0 bases; unmatched junction nucleotides: 14. CDR3 coding DNA: TGTGCCTGTGACACCGAAGTGGGGGATCCCGCGGCGTACACCGATAAACTCATCTTT. This codes for CACDTEVGDPAAYTDKLIF.

This clone was recorded a few times. The V gene is TRDV1, the J gene TRDJ2; D ambiguous. V was cut by 0 bases and J by 0 bases, with 32 bases left in between. The germline gives CDR1 TSWWSYY, CDR2 QGS. This CDR3 spans 24 amino acids. The CDR3 DNA reads TGTGCTCTTGGGGAACTCATTTCACGGGTGAGGGCTGGAGCTTATTGCGCTTTGACAGCACAACTCTTCTTT. Its protein product is CALGELISRVRAGAYCALTAQLFF.

The chain employs TRDV1 and TRDJ1, with D possibly TRDD3 on 6 matching bases. Deletions cut 1 base from V and 0 bases from J, with 18 bases between. Germline V gene lookup returns CDR1 TSWWSYY and CDR2 QGS. The CDR3 is 18 residues long. The DNA for the CDR3 is TGTGCTCTTGGGGAACCCCTAAGGGGGGGACCGTACACCGATAAACTCATCTTT. Translation: CALGEPLRGGPYTDKLIF.

CDR3 DNA sequence: TGTGCTCTTGGGGAACTAATCCCTTGGACAGGAGTAGAACTCATCTTT. Translated, it gives CALGELIPWTGVELIF. The chain combines TRDV1 with TRDJ1; no definite D call. Germline assignment: CDR1 TSWWSYY and CDR2 QGS. V shed 0 bases and J shed 9 bases, with 20 bases lying between them. This CDR3 has 16 amino acids.

This clone was counted a few times. CDR3 residues: CALGEQGWGPYTDKLIF. As DNA, the CDR3 is TGTGCTCTTGGGGAACAAGGGTGGGGGCCCTACACCGATAAACTCATCTTT. The rearrangement links TRDV1 to TRDJ1; D might be TRDD3 (6 bases). Germline loops: CDR1 TSWWSYY, CDR2 QGS. The CDR3 consists of 17 residues. V was trimmed by 1 base and J by 0 bases, leaving 15 bases between them.

The rearrangement links TRDV2 to TRDJ3; 10 bases align to TRDD3. The CDR3 has 18 amino acids. The V gene end was trimmed by 5 bases and the J gene end by 2 bases; junction bases not matched to a gene: 8. CDR1 is GEAIGNYY and CDR2 is EKD in the germline V gene. CDR3 bases: TGTGCCTGTGCGTCACTGGGGGATGACACCTGGGACACCCGACAGATGTTTTTC. It yields the protein CACASLGDDTWDTRQMFF.

J is TRDJ1 and V is TRDV1; TRDD3 matches at 8 bases. With V trimmed by 0 bases and J by 0 bases, 39 bases remained unmatched. CDR3 length equals 28 residues. From germline, CDR1 is TSWWSYY and CDR2 QGS. In nucleotides, the CDR3 is TGTGCTCTTGGGGAACTATCACCCTGGTCCTACGAGTACTGGGGGTGCGGCCTAAACCCTTTGTACACCGATAAACTCATCTTT. Translated, it gives CALGELSPWSYEYWGCGLNPLYTDKLIF.

The chain links TRDV1 to TRDJ1, with a possible D match to TRDD3 (10 bases). V was pared by 3 bases and J by 4 bases, with 42 bases between. The germline V gene has CDR1 TSWWSYY and CDR2 QGS. The CDR3 runs 24 residues. The CDR3 DNA follows: TGTGCTCTTGGGGACGGGGTCTTACTACCTTCCTACGTGTACTGGGGGATTGAAGGCGATAAACTCATCTTT. This gives the protein CALGDGVLLPSYVYWGIEGDKLIF.

A word on this clone: An end of the junction does not agree with germline; a read error may underlie this. The chain links TRDV1 to TRDJ3, with TRDD3 identical over 12 bases. This CDR3 is 17 amino acids long. Germline CDR1 is TSWWSYY and CDR2 is QGS. The CDR3: CALGATGGYWDTRQMFF. CDR3 DNA sequence: TGTGCTCTTGGGGCTACTGGGGGATACTGGGACACCCGGCAGATGTTTTTC.

The chain links TRDV1 to TRDJ1; 9 positions agree with TRDD3. The V and J ends lost 0 bases and 0 bases, in that order; junction bases with no gene match: 38. Germline CDR1 and CDR2: TSWWSYY and QGS. The CDR3 sequence is 28 residues long. CDR3: CALGELVPTLVLVLGEGRYVAYTDKLIF. The CDR3 nucleotides read TGTGCTCTTGGGGAACTAGTTCCTACATTAGTTCTTGTACTGGGGGAGGGTAGATATGTCGCGTACACCGATAAACTCATCTTT.

This clone was detected a few times. Sequence at one end of the junction differs from germline and may be a read error. V and J are TRDV2 and TRDJ3, with TRDD3 matching 8 bases. The CDR3 loop spans 21 amino acids. Germline V lookup: CDR1 GEAIGNYY, CDR2 EKD. In nucleotides, the CDR3 is TGTGCCCGTGACACCGGGTTTACTGGGGGCCCGAGCTCCTGGGACACCCGACAGATGTTTTTC. This codes for CARDTGFTGGPSSWDTRQMFF.